This T cell receptor beta chain came from a study of vaccination and CD4 T cells after COVID-19. About the research overall: The post-COVID sampling time was a median about 95 days after diagnosis, ranging from 35 to 161. Overlapping SARS-CoV-2, HCoV-NL63, HCoV-OC43 and HCoV-229E spike peptides stimulated the cells. The study's findings and limits: Among reactive clones from convalescent patients, a median 86.3% appeared only post-vaccination.

Sequenced with the Oncomine TCR Beta short-read assay was DNA taken from cultured CD4+ T cells. MiXCR was run by TCRdb on the PCR reads, yielding one entry per CDR3 protein. The data show about 12,000 distinct CDR3 sequences, with 35% to 45% seen just once and 20% to 30% held by the top ten. The treatment denotes: roughly 10-day PBMC culture with coronavirus spike peptide pools or control peptides (ViraFEST assay). Under the ViraFEST approach, antigen-specific T cells were expanded with peptide pools and TCRs subsequently sequenced. Concerning this clonotype itself: Its antigen is unknown.

CDR3 length: 13 amino acids. Germline CDR1 is MNHEY and CDR2 is SVGAGI. V was clipped by 4 bases and J by 6 bases, with 9 bases between them. The rearrangement joins TRBV6-5 to TRBJ1-4; no clear D gene. The TCR sequence derives from a human donor with COVID-19. Input material: cultured CD4+ T cells from blood. The CDR3: CASSSGYDEKLFF. The DNA of the CDR3 is TGTGCCAGCAGTTCTGGGTATGATGAAAAACTGTTTTTT.